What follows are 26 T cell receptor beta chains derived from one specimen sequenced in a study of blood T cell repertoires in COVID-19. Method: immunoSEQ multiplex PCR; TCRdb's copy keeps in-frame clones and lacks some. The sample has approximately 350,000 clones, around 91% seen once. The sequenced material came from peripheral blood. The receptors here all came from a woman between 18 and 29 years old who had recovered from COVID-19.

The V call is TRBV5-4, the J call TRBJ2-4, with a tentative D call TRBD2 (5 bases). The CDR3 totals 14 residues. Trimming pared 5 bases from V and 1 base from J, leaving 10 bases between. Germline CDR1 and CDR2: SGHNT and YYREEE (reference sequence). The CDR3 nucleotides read TGTGCCAGCAGACCTAGCTGGGCCAAAAACATTCAGTACTTC. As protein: CASRPSWAKNIQYF.

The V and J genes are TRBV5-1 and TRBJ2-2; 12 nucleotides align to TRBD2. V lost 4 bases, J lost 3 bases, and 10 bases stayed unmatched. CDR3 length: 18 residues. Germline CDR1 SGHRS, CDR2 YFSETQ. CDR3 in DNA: TGCGCCAGCAGCGTCAATCCTAGCGGGAGGGTGGACACCGGGGAGCTGTTTTTT. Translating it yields CASSVNPSGRVDTGELFF.

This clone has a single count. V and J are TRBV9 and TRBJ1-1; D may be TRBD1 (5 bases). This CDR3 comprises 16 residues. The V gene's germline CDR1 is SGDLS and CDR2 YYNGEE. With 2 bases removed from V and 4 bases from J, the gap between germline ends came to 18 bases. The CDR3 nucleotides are TGTGCCAGCAGCGTGGGCGGCAGGGTCTCTCTCACTGAAGCTTTCTTT. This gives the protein CASSVGGRVSLTEAFF.

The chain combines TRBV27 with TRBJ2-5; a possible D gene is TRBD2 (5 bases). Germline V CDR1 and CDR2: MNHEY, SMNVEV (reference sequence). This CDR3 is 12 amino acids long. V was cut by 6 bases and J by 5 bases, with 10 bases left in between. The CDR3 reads CASRRDPETQYF. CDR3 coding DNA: TGTGCCAGCAGGAGGGATCCGGAGACCCAGTACTTC.

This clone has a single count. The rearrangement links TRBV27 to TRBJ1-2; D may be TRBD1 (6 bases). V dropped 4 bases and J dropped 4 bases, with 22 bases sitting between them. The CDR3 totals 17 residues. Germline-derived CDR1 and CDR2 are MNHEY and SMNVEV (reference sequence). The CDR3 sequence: CASSSTTEPTGSYGYTF. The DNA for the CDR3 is TGTGCCAGCAGTTCAACTACTGAGCCAACAGGGTCCTATGGCTACACCTTC.

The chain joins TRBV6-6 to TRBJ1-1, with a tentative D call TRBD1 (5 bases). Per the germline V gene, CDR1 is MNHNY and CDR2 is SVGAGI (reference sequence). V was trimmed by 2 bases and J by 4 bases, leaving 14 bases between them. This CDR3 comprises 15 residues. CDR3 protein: CASSYPRGSGTEAFF. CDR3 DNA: TGTGCCAGCAGTTACCCGCGGGGGTCCGGCACTGAAGCTTTCTTT.

The CDR3 DNA sequence: TGTGCCAGCAGCTTAGCGGGAGCCTACAATGAGCAGTTCTTC. This translates into CASSLAGAYNEQFF. The rearrangement joins TRBV7-2 to TRBJ2-1, with D tentatively TRBD2 (5 bases). Per the germline V gene, CDR1 is SGHTA and CDR2 is FQGNSA. The CDR3 totals 14 residues. Trimming stripped 0 bases from V and 2 bases from J, with 5 bases between.

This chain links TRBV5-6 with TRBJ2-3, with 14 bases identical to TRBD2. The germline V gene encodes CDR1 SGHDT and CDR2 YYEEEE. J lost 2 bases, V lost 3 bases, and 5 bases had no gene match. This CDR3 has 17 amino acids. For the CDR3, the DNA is TGTGCCAGCAGCTGGACTAGCGGGAGGTTATACACAGATACGCAGTATTTT. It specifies CASSWTSGRLYTDTQYF.

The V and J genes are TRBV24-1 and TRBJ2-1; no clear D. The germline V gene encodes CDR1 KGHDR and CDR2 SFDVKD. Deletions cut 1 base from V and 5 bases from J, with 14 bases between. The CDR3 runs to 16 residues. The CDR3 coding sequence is TGTGCCACCAGTGATTTTGGGCATTATGAGAACAATGAGCAGTTCTTC. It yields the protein CATSDFGHYENNEQFF.

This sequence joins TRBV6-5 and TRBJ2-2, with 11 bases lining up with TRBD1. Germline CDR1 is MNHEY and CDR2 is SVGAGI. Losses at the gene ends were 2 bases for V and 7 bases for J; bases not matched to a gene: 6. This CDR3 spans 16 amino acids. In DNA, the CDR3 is TGTGCCAGCAGTTACCTAGGACAGGGGGCCGTCGGGGAGCTGTTTTTT. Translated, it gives CASSYLGQGAVGELFF.

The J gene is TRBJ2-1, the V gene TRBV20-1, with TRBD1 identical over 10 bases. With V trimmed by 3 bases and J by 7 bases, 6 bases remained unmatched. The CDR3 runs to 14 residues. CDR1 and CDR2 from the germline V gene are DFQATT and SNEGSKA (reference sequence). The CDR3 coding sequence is TGCAGTGCTAGTGACAGGGGGCGAAGGAATGAGCAGTTCTTC. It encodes CSASDRGRRNEQFF.

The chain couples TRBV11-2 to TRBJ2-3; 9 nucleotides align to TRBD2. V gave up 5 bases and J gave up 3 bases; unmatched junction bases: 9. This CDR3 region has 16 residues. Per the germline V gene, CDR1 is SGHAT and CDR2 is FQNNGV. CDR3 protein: CASSAKLAGNTDTQYF. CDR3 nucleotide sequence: TGTGCCAGCAGCGCAAAACTAGCGGGTAATACAGATACGCAGTATTTT.

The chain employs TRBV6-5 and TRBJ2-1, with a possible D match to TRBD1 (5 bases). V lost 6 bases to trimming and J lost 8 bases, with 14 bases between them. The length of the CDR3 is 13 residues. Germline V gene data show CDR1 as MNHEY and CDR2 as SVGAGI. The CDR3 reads CASSPGPLHEQFF. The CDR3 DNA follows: TGTGCCAGCAGCCCAGGGCCCCTTCATGAGCAGTTCTTC.

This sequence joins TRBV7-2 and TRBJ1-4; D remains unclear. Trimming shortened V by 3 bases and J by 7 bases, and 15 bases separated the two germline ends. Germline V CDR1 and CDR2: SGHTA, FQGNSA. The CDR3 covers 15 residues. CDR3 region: CASSLSGLDIEKLFF. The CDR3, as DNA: TGTGCCAGCAGCTTGTCCGGACTCGATATTGAAAAACTGTTTTTT. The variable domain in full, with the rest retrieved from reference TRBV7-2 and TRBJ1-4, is GAGVSQSPSNKVTEKGKDVELRCDPISGHTALYWYRQSLGQGLEFLIYFQGNSAPDKSGLPSDRFSAERTGGSVSTLTIQRTQQEDSAVYLCASSLSGLDIEKLFFGSGTQLSVL.

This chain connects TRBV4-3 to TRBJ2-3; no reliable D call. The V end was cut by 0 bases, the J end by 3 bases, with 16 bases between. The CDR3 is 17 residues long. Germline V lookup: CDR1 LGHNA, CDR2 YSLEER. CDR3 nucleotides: TGCGCCAGCAGCCAAGATAGTATCGGTTTATTGACAGATACGCAGTATTTT. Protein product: CASSQDSIGLLTDTQYF.

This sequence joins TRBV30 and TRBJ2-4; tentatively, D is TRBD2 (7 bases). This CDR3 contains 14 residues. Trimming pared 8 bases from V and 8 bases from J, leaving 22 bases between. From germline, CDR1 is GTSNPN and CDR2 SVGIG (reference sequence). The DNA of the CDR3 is TGTGCCCACAGAGCGGGACACGGAGGTCACATTCAGTACTTC. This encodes CAHRAGHGGHIQYF.

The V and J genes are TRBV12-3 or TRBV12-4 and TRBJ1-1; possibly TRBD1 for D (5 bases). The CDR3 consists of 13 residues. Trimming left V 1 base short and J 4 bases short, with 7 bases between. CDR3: CASSLGQLTEAFF. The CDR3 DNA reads TGTGCCAGCAGTTTAGGACAGCTCACTGAAGCTTTCTTT.

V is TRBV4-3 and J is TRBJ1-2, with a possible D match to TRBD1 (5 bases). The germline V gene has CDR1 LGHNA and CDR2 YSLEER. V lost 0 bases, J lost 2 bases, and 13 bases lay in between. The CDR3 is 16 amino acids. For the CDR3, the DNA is TGCGCCAGCAGCCAAGACGTTGGGGGGGGAAACTATGGCTACACCTTC. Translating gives CASSQDVGGGNYGYTF.

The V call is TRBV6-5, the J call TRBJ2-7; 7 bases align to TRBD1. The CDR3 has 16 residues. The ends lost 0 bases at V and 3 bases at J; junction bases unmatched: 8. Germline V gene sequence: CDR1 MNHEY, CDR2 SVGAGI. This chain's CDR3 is CASSYSAGTEVYEQYV. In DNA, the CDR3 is TGTGCCAGCAGTTACTCGGCTGGGACAGAAGTCTACGAGCAGTACGTC.

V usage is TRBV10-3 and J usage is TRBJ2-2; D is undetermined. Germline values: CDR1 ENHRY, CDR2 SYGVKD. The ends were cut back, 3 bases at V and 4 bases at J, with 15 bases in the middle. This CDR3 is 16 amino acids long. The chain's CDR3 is CAISDSTLLGTGELFF. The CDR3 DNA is TGTGCCATCAGTGACTCGACACTCCTGGGCACCGGGGAGCTGTTTTTT.

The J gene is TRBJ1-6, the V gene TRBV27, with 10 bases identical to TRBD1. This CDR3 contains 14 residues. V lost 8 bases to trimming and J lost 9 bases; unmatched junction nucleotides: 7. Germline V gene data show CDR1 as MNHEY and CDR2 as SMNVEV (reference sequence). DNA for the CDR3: TGTGCCAGCTCTGCTCGACAGGGGGCTTCACCCCTCCACTTT. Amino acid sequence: CASSARQGASPLHF.

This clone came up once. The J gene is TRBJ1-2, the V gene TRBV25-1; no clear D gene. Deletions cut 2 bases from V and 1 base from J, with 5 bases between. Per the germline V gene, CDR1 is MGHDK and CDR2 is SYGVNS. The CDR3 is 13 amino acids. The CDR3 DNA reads TGTGCCAGCAGTGAAGCGCTTAACTATGGCTACACCTTC. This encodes CASSEALNYGYTF.

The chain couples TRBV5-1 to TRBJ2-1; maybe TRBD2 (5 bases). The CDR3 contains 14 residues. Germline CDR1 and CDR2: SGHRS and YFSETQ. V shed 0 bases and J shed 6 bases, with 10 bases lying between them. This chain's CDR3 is CASSLVGRGNEQFF. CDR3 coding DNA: TGCGCCAGCAGCTTGGTGGGCCGGGGCAATGAGCAGTTCTTC.

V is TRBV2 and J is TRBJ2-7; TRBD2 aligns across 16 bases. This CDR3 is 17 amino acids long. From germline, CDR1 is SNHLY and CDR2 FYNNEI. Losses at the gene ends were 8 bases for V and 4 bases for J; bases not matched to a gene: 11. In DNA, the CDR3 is TGTGCCAGCCACGGGGGACTAGCGGGAGGGCCGGGGTACGAGCAGTACGTC. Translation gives CASHGGLAGGPGYEQYV.

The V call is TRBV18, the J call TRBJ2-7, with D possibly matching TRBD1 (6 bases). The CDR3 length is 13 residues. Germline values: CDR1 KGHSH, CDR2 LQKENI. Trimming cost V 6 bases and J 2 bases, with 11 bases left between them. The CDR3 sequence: CASSQDRPYEQYV. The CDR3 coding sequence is TGTGCCAGCTCGCAAGACAGGCCCTACGAGCAGTACGTC.

The CDR3 DNA reads TGTGCCAGCACCCCCGACAGCGTTAACTATGGCTACACCTTC. This translates into CASTPDSVNYGYTF. This chain links TRBV7-2 with TRBJ1-2, with D possibly matching TRBD1 (5 bases). The CDR3 runs 14 residues. Germline CDR1 is SGHTA and CDR2 is FQGNSA. V was cut by 7 bases and J by 1 base, with 13 bases left in between.